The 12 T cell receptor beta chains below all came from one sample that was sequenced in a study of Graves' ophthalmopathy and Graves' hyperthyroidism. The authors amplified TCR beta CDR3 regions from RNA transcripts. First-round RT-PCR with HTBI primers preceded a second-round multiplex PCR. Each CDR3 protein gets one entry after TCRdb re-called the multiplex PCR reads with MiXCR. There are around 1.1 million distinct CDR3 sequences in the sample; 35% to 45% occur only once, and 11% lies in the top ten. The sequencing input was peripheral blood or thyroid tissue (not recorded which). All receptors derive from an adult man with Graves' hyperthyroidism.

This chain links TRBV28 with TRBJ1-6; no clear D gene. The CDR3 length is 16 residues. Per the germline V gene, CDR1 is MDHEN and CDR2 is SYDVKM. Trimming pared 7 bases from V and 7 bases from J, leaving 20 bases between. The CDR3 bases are TGTGCCAGCACGATTCGGTCGAGGGCTGGGAATTCACCCCTCCACTTT. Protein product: CASTIRSRAGNSPLHF.

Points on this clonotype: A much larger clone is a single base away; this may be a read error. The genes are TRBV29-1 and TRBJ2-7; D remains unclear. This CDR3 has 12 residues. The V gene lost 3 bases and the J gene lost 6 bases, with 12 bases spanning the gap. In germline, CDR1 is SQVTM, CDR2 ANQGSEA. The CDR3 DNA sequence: TGCAGCGTTGAGGACCTCGGCGGCGAGCAGTACTTC. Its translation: CSVEDLGGEQYF.

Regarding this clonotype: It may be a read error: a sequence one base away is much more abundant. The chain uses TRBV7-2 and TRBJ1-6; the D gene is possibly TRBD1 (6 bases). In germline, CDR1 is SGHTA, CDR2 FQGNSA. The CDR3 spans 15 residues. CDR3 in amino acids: CASSSTGIHNAPLHF. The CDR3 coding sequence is TGTGCCAGCAGCTCGACAGGTATCCATAATGCACCCCTCCACTTT. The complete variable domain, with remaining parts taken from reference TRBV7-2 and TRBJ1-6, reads GAGVSQSPSNKVTEKGKDVELRCDPISGHTALYWYRQSLGQGLEFLIYFQGNSAPDKSGLPSDRFSAERTGGSVSTLTIQRTQQEDSAVYLCASSSTGIHNAPLHFGNGTRLTVT.

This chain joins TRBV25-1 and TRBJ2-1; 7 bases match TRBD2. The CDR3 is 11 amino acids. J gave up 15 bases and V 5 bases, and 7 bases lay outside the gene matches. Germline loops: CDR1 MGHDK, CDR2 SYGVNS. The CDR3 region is CASSSLAAWFF. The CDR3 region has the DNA TGTGCCAGCAGTAGCCTAGCGGCATGGTTCTTC.

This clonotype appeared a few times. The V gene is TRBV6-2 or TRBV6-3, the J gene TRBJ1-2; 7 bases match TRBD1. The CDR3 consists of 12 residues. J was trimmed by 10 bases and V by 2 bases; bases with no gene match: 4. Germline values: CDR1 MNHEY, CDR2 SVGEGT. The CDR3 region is CASSYPDRDYTF. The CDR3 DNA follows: TGTGCCAGCAGTTACCCCGACAGGGACTACACCTTC.

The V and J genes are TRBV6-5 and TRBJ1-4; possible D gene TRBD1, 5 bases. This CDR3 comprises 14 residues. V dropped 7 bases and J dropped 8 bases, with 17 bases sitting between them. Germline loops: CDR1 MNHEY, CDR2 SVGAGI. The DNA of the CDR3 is TGTGCCAGCACTCAAGGGCCGGGGGTCGAAAAACTGTTTTTT. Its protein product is CASTQGPGVEKLFF.

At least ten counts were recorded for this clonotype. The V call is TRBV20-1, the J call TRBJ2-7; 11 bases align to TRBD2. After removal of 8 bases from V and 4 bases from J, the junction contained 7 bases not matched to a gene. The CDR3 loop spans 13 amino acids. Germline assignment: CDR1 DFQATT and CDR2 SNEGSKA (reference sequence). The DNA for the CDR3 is TGCAGTTCTACTAGCGGGAGAGCGTACGAGCAGTACTTC. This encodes CSSTSGRAYEQYF.

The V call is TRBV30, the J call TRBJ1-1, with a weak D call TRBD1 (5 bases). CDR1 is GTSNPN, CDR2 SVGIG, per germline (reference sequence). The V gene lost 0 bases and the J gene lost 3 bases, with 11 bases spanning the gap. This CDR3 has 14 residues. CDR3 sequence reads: CAWSVWGTDTEAFF. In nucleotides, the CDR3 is TGTGCCTGGAGTGTATGGGGGACGGACACTGAAGCTTTCTTT.

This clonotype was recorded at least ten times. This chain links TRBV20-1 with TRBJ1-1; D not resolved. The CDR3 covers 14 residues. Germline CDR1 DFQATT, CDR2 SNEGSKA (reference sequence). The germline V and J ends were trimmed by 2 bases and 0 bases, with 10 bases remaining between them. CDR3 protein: CSARWVAMNTEAFF. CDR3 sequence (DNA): TGCAGTGCTAGATGGGTAGCAATGAACACTGAAGCTTTCTTT.

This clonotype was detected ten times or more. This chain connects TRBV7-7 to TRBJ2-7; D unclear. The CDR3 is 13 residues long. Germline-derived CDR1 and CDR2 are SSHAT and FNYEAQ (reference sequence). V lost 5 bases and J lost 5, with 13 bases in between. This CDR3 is CASSPRLSHEQYF. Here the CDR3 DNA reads TGTGCCAGCAGCCCCCGTTTGTCCCACGAGCAGTACTTC. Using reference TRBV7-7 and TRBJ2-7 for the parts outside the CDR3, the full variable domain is GAGVSQSPRYKVTKRGQDVTLRCDPISSHATLYWYQQALGQGPEFLTYFNYEAQPDKSGLPSDRFSAERPEGSISTLTIQRTEQRDSAMYRCASSPRLSHEQYFGPGTRLTVT.

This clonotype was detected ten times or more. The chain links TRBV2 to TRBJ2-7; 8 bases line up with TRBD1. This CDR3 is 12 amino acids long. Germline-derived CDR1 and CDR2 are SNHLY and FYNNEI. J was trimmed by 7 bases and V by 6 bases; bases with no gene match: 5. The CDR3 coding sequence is TGTGCCAGCAGGCCAGGGGGCCGTGAGCAGTACTTC. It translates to CASRPGGREQYF. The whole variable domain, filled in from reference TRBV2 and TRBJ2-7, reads EPEVTQTPSHQVTQMGQEVILRCVPISNHLYFYWYRQILGQKVEFLVSFYNNEISEKSEIFDDQFSVERPDGSNFTLKIRSTKLEDSAMYFCASRPGGREQYFGPGTRLTVT.

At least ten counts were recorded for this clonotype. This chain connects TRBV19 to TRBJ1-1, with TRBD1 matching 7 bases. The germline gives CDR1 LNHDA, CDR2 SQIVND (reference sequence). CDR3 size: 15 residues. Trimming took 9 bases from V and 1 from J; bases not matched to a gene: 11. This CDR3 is CASLDRRGPNTEAFF. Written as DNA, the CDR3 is TGTGCCAGCTTGGATCGGAGGGGGCCGAACACTGAAGCTTTCTTT.